This T cell receptor beta chain is from a study of cytomegalovirus exposure and HLA in healthy donors. Study findings and constraints: The authors enumerated some 160 TCR beta chains as linked to cytomegalovirus.

As to this clone: Its specificity is not known.

PCR involved 60 Vbeta and 13 Jbeta primers. Assay used: immunoSEQ multiplex PCR; TCRdb lists only in-frame clones, some missing. There are about 200,000 clones in the sample; 81% occur only once, and 3.4% lies in the top ten. This CDR3 has 14 residues. CDR1 SGDLS and CDR2 YYNGEE come from the germline V gene. Trimming stripped 0 bases from V and 3 bases from J, with 10 bases between. What was sequenced was PBMCs. The sequence came from a man aged 40-50 years in good health and CMV-seropositive. The rearrangement uses TRBV9 and TRBJ2-7; D might be TRBD2 (5 bases). This CDR3 reads CASSVGGDNYEQYF. The CDR3 DNA is TGTGCCAGCAGCGTAGGGGGAGACAACTACGAGCAGTACTTC.